In its sample, the clone carrying this TCR beta chain was seen many times. Its antigen is unidentified. The entry originates in a study of T cells in Graves' hyperthyroidism and ophthalmopathy. General study points: A model built on 13 V-J features separated ophthalmopathy from stable hyperthyroidism.

V dropped 1 base and J dropped 0 bases, with 9 bases sitting between them. In germline, CDR1 is LNHNV, CDR2 YYDKDF (reference sequence). This CDR3 spans 15 amino acids. There were TCR beta CDR3 regions amplified from RNA transcripts. Researchers ran a first-round RT-PCR on the TCR CDR3 using the HTBI primer set. From the multiplex PCR reads, TCRdb called clonotypes with MiXCR, one entry per CDR3 protein. The data show about 530,000 distinct CDR3 sequences, approximately 17% seen once. The genes are TRBV15 and TRBJ1-1; D ambiguous. Sequencing input: blood. The clonotype comes from a woman aged 18-29 years with Graves' ophthalmopathy. CDR3 DNA sequence: TGTGCCACCAGCAGAGTGCTGTTTATGAACACTGAAGCTTTCTTT. Translating it yields CATSRVLFMNTEAFF.